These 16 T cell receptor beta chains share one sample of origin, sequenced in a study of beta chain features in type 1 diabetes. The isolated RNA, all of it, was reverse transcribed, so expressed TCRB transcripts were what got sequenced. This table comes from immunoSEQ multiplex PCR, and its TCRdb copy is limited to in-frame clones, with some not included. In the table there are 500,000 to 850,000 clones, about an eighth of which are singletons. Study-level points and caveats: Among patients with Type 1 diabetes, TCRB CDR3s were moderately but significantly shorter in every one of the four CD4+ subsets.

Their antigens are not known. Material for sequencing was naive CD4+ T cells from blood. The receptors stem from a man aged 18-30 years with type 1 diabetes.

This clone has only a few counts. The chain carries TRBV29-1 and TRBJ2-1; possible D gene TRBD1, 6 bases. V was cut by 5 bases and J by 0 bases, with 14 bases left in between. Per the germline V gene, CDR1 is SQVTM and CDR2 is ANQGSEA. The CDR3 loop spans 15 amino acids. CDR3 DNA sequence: TGCAGCGTTAGGGAACAGGGTAGCTCCTACAATGAGCAGTTCTTC. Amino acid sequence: CSVREQGSSYNEQFF.

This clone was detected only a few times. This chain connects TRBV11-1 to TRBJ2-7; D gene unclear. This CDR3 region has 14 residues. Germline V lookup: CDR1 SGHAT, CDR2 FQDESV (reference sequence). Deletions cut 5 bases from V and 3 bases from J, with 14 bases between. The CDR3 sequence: CASSGGWSHYEQYF. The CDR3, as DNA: TGTGCCAGCAGCGGTGGATGGTCCCACTACGAGCAGTACTTC. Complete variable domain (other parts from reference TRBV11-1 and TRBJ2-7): EAEVAQSPRYKITEKSQAVAFWCDPISGHATLYWYRQILGQGPELLVQFQDESVVDDSQLPKDRFSAERLKGVDSTLKIQPAELGDSAMYLCASSGGWSHYEQYFGPGTRLTVT.

The chain's CDR3 is CASSLGRQNYGYTF. As DNA, the CDR3 is TGTGCCAGCAGCTTAGGGAGACAGAACTATGGCTACACCTTC. This chain uses TRBV7-8 with TRBJ1-2, with D perhaps matching TRBD1 (5 bases). V dropped 1 base and J dropped 2 bases, with 8 bases sitting between them. Germline V CDR1 and CDR2: SGHVS, FQNEAQ. The CDR3 length is 14 residues. Looking up the rest from reference TRBV7-8 and TRBJ1-2 gives the full variable domain: GAGVSQSPRYKVAKRGQDVALRCDPISGHVSLFWYQQALGQGPEFLTYFQNEAQLDKSGLPSDRFFAERPEGSVSTLKIQRTQQEDSAVYLCASSLGRQNYGYTFGSGTRLTVV.

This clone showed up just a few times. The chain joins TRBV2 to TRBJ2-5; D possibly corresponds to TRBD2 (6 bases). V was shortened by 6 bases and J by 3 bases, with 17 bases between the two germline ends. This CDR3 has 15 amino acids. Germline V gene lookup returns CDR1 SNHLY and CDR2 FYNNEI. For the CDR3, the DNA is TGTGCCAGCAGCGGATCGTCCGGGACTGAAGAGACCCAGTACTTC. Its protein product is CASSGSSGTEETQYF.

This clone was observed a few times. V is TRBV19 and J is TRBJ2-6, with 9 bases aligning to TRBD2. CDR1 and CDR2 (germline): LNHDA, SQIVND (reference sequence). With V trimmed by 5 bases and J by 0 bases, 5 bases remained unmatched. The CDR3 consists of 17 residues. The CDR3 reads CASSVQREASGANVLTF. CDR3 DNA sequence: TGTGCCAGTAGTGTCCAGCGGGAGGCCTCTGGGGCCAACGTCCTGACTTTC.

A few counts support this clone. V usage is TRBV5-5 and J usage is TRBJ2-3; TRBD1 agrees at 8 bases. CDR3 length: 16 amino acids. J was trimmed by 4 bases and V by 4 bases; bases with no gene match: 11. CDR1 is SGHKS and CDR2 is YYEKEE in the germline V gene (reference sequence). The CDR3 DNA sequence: TGTGCCAGCAGCCCGTGGACAGGGTCCGGGGCAGATACGCAGTATTTT. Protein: CASSPWTGSGADTQYF.

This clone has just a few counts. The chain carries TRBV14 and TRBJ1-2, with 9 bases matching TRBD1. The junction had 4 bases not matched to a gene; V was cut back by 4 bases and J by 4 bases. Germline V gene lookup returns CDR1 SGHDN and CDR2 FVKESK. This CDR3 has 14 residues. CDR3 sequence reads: CASSPGTGIYGYTF. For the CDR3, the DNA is TGTGCCAGCAGCCCCGGGACAGGGATCTATGGCTACACCTTC.

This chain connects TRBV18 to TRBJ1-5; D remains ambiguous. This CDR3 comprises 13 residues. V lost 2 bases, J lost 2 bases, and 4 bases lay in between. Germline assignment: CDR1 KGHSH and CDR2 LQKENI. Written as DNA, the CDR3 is TGTGCCAGCTCACCAACGGGCAATCAGCCCCAGCATTTT. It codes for CASSPTGNQPQHF.

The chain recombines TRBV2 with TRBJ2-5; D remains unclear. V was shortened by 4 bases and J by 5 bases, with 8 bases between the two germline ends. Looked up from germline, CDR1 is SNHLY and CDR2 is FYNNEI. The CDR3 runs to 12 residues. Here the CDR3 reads CASSVVSETQYF. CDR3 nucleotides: TGTGCCAGCAGTGTAGTCTCGGAGACCCAGTACTTC. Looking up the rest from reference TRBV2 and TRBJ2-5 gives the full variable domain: EPEVTQTPSHQVTQMGQEVILRCVPISNHLYFYWYRQILGQKVEFLVSFYNNEISEKSEIFDDQFSVERPDGSNFTLKIRSTKLEDSAMYFCASSVVSETQYFGPGTRLLVL.

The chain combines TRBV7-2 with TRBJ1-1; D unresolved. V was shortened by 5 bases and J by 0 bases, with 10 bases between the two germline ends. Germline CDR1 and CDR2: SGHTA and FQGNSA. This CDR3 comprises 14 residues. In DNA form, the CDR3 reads TGTGCCAGCAGCCCCTACGGGATGAACACTGAAGCTTTCTTT. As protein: CASSPYGMNTEAFF.

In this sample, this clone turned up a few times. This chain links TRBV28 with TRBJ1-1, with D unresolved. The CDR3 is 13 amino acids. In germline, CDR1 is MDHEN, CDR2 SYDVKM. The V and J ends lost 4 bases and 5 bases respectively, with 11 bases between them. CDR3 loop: CASSSGRKTEAFF. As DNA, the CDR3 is TGTGCCAGCAGTTCCGGGAGGAAGACTGAAGCTTTCTTT.

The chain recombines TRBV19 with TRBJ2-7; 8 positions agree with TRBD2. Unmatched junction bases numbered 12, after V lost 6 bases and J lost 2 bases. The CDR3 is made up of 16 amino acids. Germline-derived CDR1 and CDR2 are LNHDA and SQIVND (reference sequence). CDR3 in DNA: TGTGCCAGTAGAGATAGAACGGGACTAGGTCCCTACGAGCAGTACTTC. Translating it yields CASRDRTGLGPYEQYF.

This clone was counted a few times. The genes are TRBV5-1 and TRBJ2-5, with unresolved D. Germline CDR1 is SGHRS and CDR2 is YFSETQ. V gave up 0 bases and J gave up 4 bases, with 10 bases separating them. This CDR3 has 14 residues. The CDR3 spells CASSLAGSRETQYF. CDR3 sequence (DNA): TGCGCCAGCAGCTTGGCGGGTAGCAGAGAGACCCAGTACTTC.

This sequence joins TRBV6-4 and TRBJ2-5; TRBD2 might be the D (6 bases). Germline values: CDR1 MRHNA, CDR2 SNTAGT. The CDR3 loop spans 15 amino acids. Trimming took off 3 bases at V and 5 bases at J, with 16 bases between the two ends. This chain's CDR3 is CASSEDGGPWETQYF. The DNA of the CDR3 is TGTGCCAGCAGTGAGGACGGGGGTCCGTGGGAGACCCAGTACTTC.

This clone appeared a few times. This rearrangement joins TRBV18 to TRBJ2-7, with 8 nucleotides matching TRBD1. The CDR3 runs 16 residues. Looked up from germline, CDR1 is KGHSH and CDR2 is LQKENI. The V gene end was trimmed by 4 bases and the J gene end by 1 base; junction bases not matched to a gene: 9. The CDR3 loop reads CASSRQGQGNSYEQYF. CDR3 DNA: TGTGCCAGCTCACGACAGGGGCAGGGCAATTCCTACGAGCAGTACTTC. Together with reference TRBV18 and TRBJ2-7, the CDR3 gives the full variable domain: NAGVMQNPRHLVRRRGQEARLRCSPMKGHSHVYWYRQLPEEGLKFMVYLQKENIIDESGMPKERFSAEFPKEGPSILRIQQVVRGDSAAYFCASSRQGQGNSYEQYFGPGTRLTVT.

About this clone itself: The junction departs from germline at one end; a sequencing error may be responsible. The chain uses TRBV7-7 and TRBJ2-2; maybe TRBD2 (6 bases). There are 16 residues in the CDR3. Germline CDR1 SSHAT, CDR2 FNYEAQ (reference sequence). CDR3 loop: CASSWGESSRTGELFF. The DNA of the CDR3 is TGTGCTAGCAGCTGGGGGGAGTCTTCGCGGACCGGGGAGCTGTTTTTT.